These 2 T cell receptor beta chains were sequenced from one sample in a study of T cells in Graves' hyperthyroidism and ophthalmopathy. The source material, RNA transcripts, was used to amplify TCR beta CDR3 regions. TCR CDR3 regions were first amplified by RT-PCR with HTBI primers. TCRdb analysed the multiplex PCR reads with MiXCR anew, one entry per CDR3 protein. Among about 300,000 distinct CDR3 sequences, roughly 17% were seen once, and the ten largest hold 33%. What was sequenced was blood. The receptors derive from a man aged 30-40 years with Graves' hyperthyroidism.

This clonotype showed up many times. The gene calls are TRBV20-1 and TRBJ2-3, with D possibly TRBD1 on 6 matching bases. Per the germline V gene, CDR1 is DFQATT and CDR2 is SNEGSKA (reference sequence). The V end lost 5 bases, the J end lost 2 bases, and 11 bases lay between the germline ends. CDR3 length: 13 residues. This CDR3 reads CSALDRFTDTQYF. The CDR3 DNA sequence: TGCAGTGCTCTGGACAGATTCACAGATACGCAGTATTTT.

Remarks on this clonotype: With a much larger clone just one base away, this may be a read error. The chain links TRBV6-1 to TRBJ1-1; D not resolved. The CDR3 has 16 residues. The ends were cut back, 5 bases at V and 2 bases at J, with 18 bases in the middle. Germline V gives CDR1 MNHNS, CDR2 SASEGT. The CDR3 loop reads CASSRKAKALNTEAFF. The CDR3 bases are TGTGCCAGCAGTCGAAAGGCGAAGGCACTAAACACTGAAGCTTTCTTT.